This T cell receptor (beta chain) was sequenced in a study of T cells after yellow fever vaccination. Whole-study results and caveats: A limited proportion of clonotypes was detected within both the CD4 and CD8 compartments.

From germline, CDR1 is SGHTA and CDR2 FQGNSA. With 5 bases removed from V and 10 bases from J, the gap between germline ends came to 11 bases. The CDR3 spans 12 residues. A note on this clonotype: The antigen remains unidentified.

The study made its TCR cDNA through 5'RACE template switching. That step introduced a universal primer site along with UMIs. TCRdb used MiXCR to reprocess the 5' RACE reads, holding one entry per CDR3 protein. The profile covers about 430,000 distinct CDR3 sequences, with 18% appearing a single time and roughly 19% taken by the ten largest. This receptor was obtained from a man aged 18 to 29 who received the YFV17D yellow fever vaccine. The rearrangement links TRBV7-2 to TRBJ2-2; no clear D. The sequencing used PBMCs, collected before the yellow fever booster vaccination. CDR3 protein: CASSPLGLELFF. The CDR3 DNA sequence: TGTGCCAGCAGCCCCCTAGGATTGGAGCTGTTTTTT.